This passage covers 22 T cell receptor beta chains from one sample sequenced in a study of blood T cell repertoires in COVID-19. Clones were sequenced by immunoSEQ multiplex PCR, and TCRdb holds only the in-frame ones, with some missing. The repertoire holds some 200,000 clones, approximately 85% seen once, with over 2% in the top ten. The sample comprised peripheral blood. The source is a woman aged 70 to 79 with COVID-19, enrolled during active disease.

The chain is built from TRBV6-2 or TRBV6-3 and TRBJ1-1; 7 nucleotides line up with TRBD1. The germline V gene has CDR1 MNHEY and CDR2 SVGEGT. V was pared by 5 bases and J by 0 bases, with 15 bases of the junction left unmatched. The CDR3 consists of 18 residues. The CDR3: CASSRLGGQNRLNTEAFF. The CDR3 DNA reads as TGTGCCAGCAGTCGGCTAGGGGGACAGAACCGCTTGAACACTGAAGCTTTCTTT.

The chain has TRBV5-5 and TRBJ1-1; TRBD1 aligns across 11 bases. The V and J ends lost 4 bases and 10 bases, in that order; junction bases with no gene match: 6. Per the germline V gene, CDR1 is SGHKS and CDR2 is YYEKEE (reference sequence). The CDR3 runs to 13 residues. The CDR3 here is CASSGQGALGAFF. The DNA of the CDR3 is TGTGCCAGCAGCGGACAGGGGGCACTAGGAGCTTTCTTT.

This sequence joins TRBV7-8 and TRBJ1-2; tentative D call: TRBD1 (5 bases). V was shortened by 0 bases and J by 4 bases, with 12 bases between the two germline ends. This CDR3 spans 15 amino acids. Germline values: CDR1 SGHVS, CDR2 FQNEAQ. CDR3 coding DNA: TGTGCCAGCAGCTTAGCAGGTCAGGGTCTCTATGGCTACACCTTC. Translated, it gives CASSLAGQGLYGYTF.

The chain employs TRBV7-2 and TRBJ2-6; TRBD2 matches 7 bases. Germline assignment: CDR1 SGHTA and CDR2 FQGNSA. The trim removed 3 bases at V and 2 bases at J, leaving 4 bases unmatched. This CDR3 region has 16 residues. CDR3: CASSLGGFAGANVLTF. The CDR3 nucleotides read TGTGCCAGCAGCTTGGGAGGGTTTGCTGGGGCCAACGTCCTGACTTTC. The full variable domain, completed using reference TRBV7-2 and TRBJ2-6, is GAGVSQSPSNKVTEKGKDVELRCDPISGHTALYWYRQSLGQGLEFLIYFQGNSAPDKSGLPSDRFSAERTGGSVSTLTIQRTQQEDSAVYLCASSLGGFAGANVLTFGAGSRLTVL.

The chain has TRBV5-5 and TRBJ2-7, with 9 bases aligning to TRBD1. The CDR3 contains 16 residues. The ends lost 0 bases at V and 5 bases at J; junction bases unmatched: 9. CDR1 is SGHKS, CDR2 YYEKEE, per germline (reference sequence). The CDR3 protein is CASSLAYGQGFHEQYF. The CDR3 DNA reads TGTGCCAGCAGCTTGGCCTACGGACAGGGGTTCCACGAGCAGTACTTC.

A word on this clone: Other DNA sequences of this sample code for an identical CDR3. The chain links TRBV18 to TRBJ1-1, with D unclear. The V gene's germline CDR1 is KGHSH and CDR2 LQKENI. The CDR3 is 12 amino acids. V lost 3 bases to trimming and J lost 1 base, with 3 bases between them. The CDR3 spells CASSPRNTEAFF. The CDR3 DNA follows: TGTGCCAGCTCACCTAGGAACACTGAAGCTTTCTTT.

The chain recombines TRBV3-1 (or the pseudogene TRBV3-2) with TRBJ2-7; no clear D. Germline V gene data show CDR1 as LGHDT and CDR2 as YNNKEL (reference sequence). This CDR3 region has 14 residues. Trimming removed 0 bases from V and 3 bases from J, with 9 bases in between. The CDR3 DNA reads TGTGCCAGCAGCCAAGATTCAGGAATCTACGAGCAGTACTTC. Its protein product is CASSQDSGIYEQYF.

This sequence joins TRBV5-5 and TRBJ2-1; 8 nucleotides agree with TRBD1. V gave up 4 bases and J gave up 8 bases; unmatched junction bases: 11. Germline-derived CDR1 and CDR2 are SGHKS and YYEKEE (reference sequence). CDR3 length: 15 amino acids. CDR3 in DNA: TGTGCCAGCAGCCTTAGACAGGGGCGGATCGATGAGCAGTTCTTC. It specifies CASSLRQGRIDEQFF.

The rearrangement links TRBV5-4 to TRBJ2-7, with D perhaps TRBD1 (6 bases). CDR1 and CDR2 (germline): SGHNT, YYREEE (reference sequence). Between the trimmed V and J ends, which lost 4 bases and 0 bases, there was a span of 14 bases. The CDR3 covers 15 residues. The CDR3 coding sequence is TGTGCCAGCAGCCCGACCCCGGACAGCTCCTACGAGCAGTACTTC. Protein product: CASSPTPDSSYEQYF.

The chain combines TRBV7-9 with TRBJ1-2; 8 nucleotides line up with TRBD1. Germline lookup yields CDR1 SEHNR and CDR2 FQNEAQ (reference sequence). J lost 2 bases, V lost 5 bases, and 1 base had no gene match. The CDR3 is 13 residues long. The CDR3 here is CASSRQGNYGYTF. The CDR3 nucleotides read TGTGCCAGCAGCCGACAGGGGAACTATGGCTACACCTTC.

This chain links TRBV19 with TRBJ1-1; a possible D gene is TRBD1 (5 bases). The CDR3 loop spans 18 amino acids. V was shortened by 4 bases and J by 0 bases, with 21 bases between the two germline ends. CDR1 and CDR2 (germline): LNHDA, SQIVND (reference sequence). CDR3 nucleotides: TGTGCCAGTAGTAACTCAATCTGGGTAGACAGATTGAACACTGAAGCTTTCTTT. Translated: CASSNSIWVDRLNTEAFF. The variable domain in full, completed from reference TRBV19 and TRBJ1-1, reads DGGITQSPKYLFRKEGQNVTLSCEQNLNHDAMYWYRQDPGQGLRLIYYSQIVNDFQKGDIAEGYSVSREKKESFPLTVTSAQKNPTAFYLCASSNSIWVDRLNTEAFFGQGTRLTVV.

This clone was seen only once. The chain has TRBV5-4 and TRBJ2-1; 15 bases map to TRBD2. The CDR3 runs to 18 residues. From germline, CDR1 is SGHNT and CDR2 YYREEE (reference sequence). V lost 2 bases and J lost 4; bases outside the gene matches: 7. DNA of the CDR3: TGTGCCAGCAGCTTTCATCGGACTAGCGGGGGGGCGTACAATGAGCAGTTCTTC. The encoded protein is CASSFHRTSGGAYNEQFF.

This clone has a single count. The rearrangement links TRBV29-1 to TRBJ1-2; TRBD1 aligns across 7 bases. Trimming cost V 3 bases and J 5 bases; bases outside gene matches: 3. This CDR3 region has 12 residues. Germline lookup yields CDR1 SQVTM and CDR2 ANQGSEA. The CDR3 is CSVDRGEYGYTF. CDR3 sequence (DNA): TGCAGCGTTGACAGGGGGGAATATGGCTACACCTTC.

This chain connects TRBV5-3 to TRBJ1-1; TRBD1 matches 7 bases. TRBV5-3 is labeled an ORF, and its function is uncertain. V was clipped by 4 bases and J by 9 bases; unmatched bases: 9. CDR3 length equals 13 residues. This CDR3 is CARSIRDRQKAFF. In DNA form, the CDR3 reads TGTGCCAGAAGCATCCGGGACAGACAAAAAGCTTTCTTT.

Written as DNA, the CDR3 is TGTGCCAGCAGTTACAGGCTAGGAATGACAGATACGCAGTATTTT. Translation: CASSYRLGMTDTQYF. The chain has TRBV6-2 or TRBV6-3 and TRBJ2-3, with no clear D. The CDR3 is 15 amino acids. Germline CDR1 MNHEY, CDR2 SVGEGT. V dropped 2 bases and J dropped 3 bases, with 12 bases sitting between them.

The chain joins TRBV29-1 to TRBJ1-4; the D gene is possibly TRBD1 (6 bases). This CDR3 spans 14 amino acids. Trimming left V 7 bases short and J 1 base short, with 13 bases between. Germline V gene data show CDR1 as SQVTM and CDR2 as ANQGSEA. This CDR3 reads CSAREGVTNEKLFF. CDR3 coding DNA: TGCAGCGCACGCGAGGGGGTAACTAATGAAAAACTGTTTTTT.

This chain links TRBV7-2 with TRBJ1-1; 8 bases map to TRBD1. With V trimmed by 7 bases and J by 5 bases, 9 bases remained unmatched. The CDR3 sequence is 14 residues long. The germline gives CDR1 SGHTA, CDR2 FQGNSA. CDR3 residues: CASNPRTGRTEAFF. CDR3 nucleotide sequence: TGTGCCAGCAATCCCAGGACAGGGCGGACTGAAGCTTTCTTT. The full variable domain, in which reference TRBV7-2 and TRBJ1-1 provide the parts outside the CDR3, is GAGVSQSPSNKVTEKGKDVELRCDPISGHTALYWYRQSLGQGLEFLIYFQGNSAPDKSGLPSDRFSAERTGGSVSTLTIQRTQQEDSAVYLCASNPRTGRTEAFFGQGTRLTVV.

The genes are TRBV5-1 and TRBJ2-1, with 8 bases fitting TRBD2. Germline values: CDR1 SGHRS, CDR2 YFSETQ. Trimming cost V 0 bases and J 5 bases; bases outside gene matches: 7. The CDR3 is 16 residues long. CDR3 nucleotides: TGCGCCAGCAGCTTGGCCGGGACTAGAGGTCACAATGAGCAGTTCTTC. Amino acids: CASSLAGTRGHNEQFF. Full variable domain (missing parts from reference TRBV5-1 and TRBJ2-1): KAGVTQTPRYLIKTRGQQVTLSCSPISGHRSVSWYQQTPGQGLQFLFEYFSETQRNKGNFPGRFSGRQFSNSRSEMNVSTLELGDSALYLCASSLAGTRGHNEQFFGPGTRLTVL.

The V call is TRBV7-2, the J call TRBJ2-1; 11 bases line up with TRBD2. This CDR3 has 16 residues. From germline, CDR1 is SGHTA and CDR2 FQGNSA. V shed 2 bases and J 7 bases; nucleotides not matched to a gene: 7. CDR3 in amino acids: CASSLFPSGRWNEQFF. CDR3 in DNA: TGTGCCAGCAGCTTATTCCCTAGCGGGAGGTGGAATGAGCAGTTCTTC.

The chain couples TRBV2 to TRBJ2-2; unclear D gene. The germline V and J ends were trimmed by 1 base and 5 bases, with 8 bases remaining between them. The CDR3 extends over 14 amino acids. Per germline, CDR1 SNHLY and CDR2 FYNNEI. DNA of the CDR3: TGTGCCAGCAGTGAAGTGGGCCCGACCGGGGAGCTGTTTTTT. It is translated as CASSEVGPTGELFF.

The chain links TRBV29-1 to TRBJ1-5; 10 nucleotides align to TRBD1. The CDR3 loop spans 14 amino acids. The junction had 10 bases not matched to a gene; V was cut back by 5 bases and J by 9 bases. Germline assignment: CDR1 SQVTM and CDR2 ANQGSEA. CDR3 protein: CSVSSGTGEGPQHF. CDR3 nucleotides: TGCAGCGTTTCCTCCGGGACAGGGGAAGGGCCCCAGCATTTT.

The rearrangement links TRBV7-2 to TRBJ2-2, with no clear D. The CDR3 consists of 16 residues. Trimming cost V 1 base and J 0 bases, with 9 bases left between them. The V gene's germline CDR1 is SGHTA and CDR2 FQGNSA. CDR3 amino acids: CASSLEQVTNTGELFF. The CDR3 nucleotides are TGTGCCAGCAGCTTAGAGCAGGTCACGAACACCGGGGAGCTGTTTTTT.